This T cell receptor (beta chain) was sequenced in a study of T cell changes during pregnancy in multiple sclerosis. The germline V gene has CDR1 SNHLY and CDR2 FYNNEI. J was trimmed by 0 bases and V by 10 bases; bases with no gene match: 8. The CDR3 loop spans 15 amino acids. The sample holds a few counts of this clone. TCRdb keeps only in-frame clones here, not all; method: immunoSEQ multiplex PCR. The sample holds tens of thousands of clones, 80% to 95% seen once. Sequences were derived from peripheral blood, sampled in the third trimester of pregnancy. V is TRBV2 and J is TRBJ2-3; TRBD1 agrees at 9 bases. This TCR derives from a female donor in good health, enrolled as a control in a pregnancy study. The CDR3 reads CAISTGTGSTDTQYF. The DNA for the CDR3 is TGTGCCATTTCAACGGGGACAGGGAGCACAGATACGCAGTATTTT.